Listed below are T cell receptor beta chains from one sample, sequenced in a study of T cells in Graves' hyperthyroidism and ophthalmopathy. TCRdb analysed the multiplex PCR reads with MiXCR anew, one entry per CDR3 protein. The data contain hundreds of thousands of distinct CDR3 sequences, approximately 42% of them seen just once; the ten biggest clones take up about 7.7%. The sequencing sample was made of peripheral blood or thyroid tissue (not recorded which). These receptors were obtained from an adult man with Graves' disease, either hyperthyroidism or ophthalmopathy (not recorded which). The CDR3 runs from the conserved cysteine through the conserved F or W. A D gene is named only where the DNA matches it firmly. Not all rows give a size; the values are once, few, many and, for expanded clones, a class.

CDR3 length	V gene	J gene	D gene	clone size	CDR3 protein	CDR3 DNA
11	TRBV29-1	TRBJ1-1	NA	NA	CSVDWGFEAFF	TGCAGCGTTGATTGGGGGTTTGAAGCTTTCTTT
16	TRBV7-9	TRBJ2-5	TRBD1	many	CASSLLDRDPQETQYF	TGTGCCAGCAGCTTACTGGACAGGGACCCCCAAGAGACCCAGTACTTC
15	TRBV6-5	TRBJ1-4	TRBD1	NA	CASSLTGTGGEKLFF	TGTGCCAGCAGTTTGACAGGGACAGGAGGTGAAAAACTGTTTTTT
17	TRBV6-1	TRBJ1-5	NA	few	CASSEKVGLGSNQPQHF	TGTGCCAGCAGTGAAAAGGTAGGGCTGGGTAGCAATCAGCCCCAGCATTTT
14	TRBV5-8	TRBJ1-1	NA	NA	CASPLHWVNTEAFF	TGTGCCAGCCCCCTCCATTGGGTGAACACTGAAGCTTTCTTT
14	TRBV9	TRBJ1-2	NA	few	CASSVRWEPYGYTF	TGTGCCAGCAGCGTAAGGTGGGAGCCCTATGGCTACACCTTC
14	TRBV5-1	TRBJ2-7	NA	NA	CASSPGPAPYEQYF	TGCGCCAGCAGCCCCGGGCCTGCCCCCTACGAGCAGTACTTC
11	TRBV2	TRBJ1-2	TRBD1	few	CASRGQGANTF	TGTGCCAGCAGGGGACAGGGGGCGAACACCTTC
16	TRBV10-3	TRBJ1-4	NA	many	CAISESRQATNEKLFF	TGTGCCATCAGTGAGTCTCGACAGGCAACTAATGAAAAACTGTTTTTT
14	TRBV10-1	TRBJ2-2	NA	NA	CASSESRVALKLFF	TGCGCCAGCAGTGAGTCCCGGGTGGCACTGAAGCTGTTTTTT
12	TRBV29-1	TRBJ1-5	NA	many	CSVGDHNQPQHF	TGCAGCGTCGGGGACCACAATCAGCCCCAGCATTTT
14	TRBV24-1	TRBJ1-1	NA	NA	CATSYDRVNTEAFF	TGTGCCACCAGTTACGACCGGGTCAACACTGAAGCTTTCTTT
14	TRBV7-2	TRBJ1-3	TRBD1	once	CASSFDRVGNIIYF	TGTGCCAGCAGCTTCGACAGGGTTGGAAACATCATATATTTT
14	TRBV10-3	TRBJ1-6	NA	NA	CAISSTWGDSPLHF	TGTGCCATCAGTTCGACCTGGGGGGATTCACCCCTCCACTTT
13	TRBV7-9	TRBJ1-1	NA	many	CASSLAWEQGAFF	TGTGCCAGCAGCTTAGCGTGGGAGCAGGGTGCTTTCTTT
17	TRBV20-1	TRBJ1-1	TRBD1	NA	CSARDPRGGRMNTEAFF	TGCAGTGCTAGAGATCCCAGGGGGGGGAGAATGAACACTGAAGCTTTCTTT
15	TRBV7-9	TRBJ2-7	TRBD2	few	CASNELAGGPGEQYF	TGTGCCAGCAACGAACTAGCGGGAGGGCCGGGCGAGCAGTACTTC
16	TRBV7-9	TRBJ2-7	TRBD2	few	CASSSGRGTSFDEQYF	TGTGCCAGCAGCTCCGGCAGAGGGACTAGCTTCGACGAGCAGTACTTC
14	TRBV7-2	TRBJ2-5	TRBD1	few	CASSVLQGRETQYF	TGTGCCAGCAGCGTTTTACAGGGGAGAGAGACCCAGTACTTC
15	TRBV2	TRBJ1-6	NA	few	CASRDNQVLFSPLHF	TGTGCCAGCCGGGACAATCAAGTGTTGTTTTCACCCCTCCACTTT